One and the same sample provided the 14 T cell receptor beta chains below, sequenced in a study of blood T cell repertoires in COVID-19. Method: immunoSEQ multiplex PCR; TCRdb's copy keeps in-frame clones and lacks some. Among approximately 92,000 clones listed, about 80% were seen once. Sequenced sample: peripheral blood. The receptors come from a man older than 75 with acute or convalescent COVID-19.

This chain uses TRBV20-1 with TRBJ2-7; D is unclear. Germline-derived CDR1 and CDR2 are DFQATT and SNEGSKA (reference sequence). This CDR3 contains 13 residues. Deletions cut 3 bases from V and 9 bases from J, with 18 bases between. In DNA form, the CDR3 reads TGCAGTGCTAGTTCCTACCCCCCAGGCCGGCAGTACTTC. Translating it yields CSASSYPPGRQYF.

This chain uses TRBV30 with TRBJ2-7; D is possibly TRBD1 (5 bases). Germline V gene sequence: CDR1 GTSNPN, CDR2 SVGIG (reference sequence). This CDR3 is 12 amino acids long. V lost 5 bases to trimming and J lost 7 bases, with 15 bases between them. The CDR3 loop reads CAWGRQLDEQYF. CDR3 nucleotides: TGTGCCTGGGGCCGACAGTTAGATGAGCAGTACTTC. Full variable domain (remainder filled in from reference TRBV30 and TRBJ2-7): SQTIHQWPATLVQPVGSPLSLECTVEGTSNPNLYWYRQAAGRGLQLLFYSVGIGQISSEVPQNLSASRPQDRQFILSSKKLLLSDSGFYLCAWGRQLDEQYFGPGTRLTVT.

This clone was counted a few times. V and J are TRBV19 and TRBJ1-4, with D possibly being TRBD1 (5 bases). In germline, CDR1 is LNHDA, CDR2 SQIVND (reference sequence). The CDR3 sequence is 14 residues long. Deletions cut 3 bases from V and 7 bases from J, with 12 bases between. CDR3 sequence: CASSISWGGEKLFF. The CDR3 coding sequence is TGTGCCAGTAGTATCTCGTGGGGCGGTGAAAAACTGTTTTTT.

The chain links TRBV19 to TRBJ1-3, with D possibly TRBD1 on 5 matching bases. This CDR3 region has 14 residues. V lost 7 bases and J lost 2, with 12 bases in between. Per germline, CDR1 LNHDA and CDR2 SQIVND (reference sequence). The CDR3 reads CASTQLTAGNTIYF. For the CDR3, the DNA is TGTGCCAGTACCCAATTGACAGCTGGAAACACCATATATTTT. Drawing the rest from reference TRBV19 and TRBJ1-3, the complete variable domain is DGGITQSPKYLFRKEGQNVTLSCEQNLNHDAMYWYRQDPGQGLRLIYYSQIVNDFQKGDIAEGYSVSREKKESFPLTVTSAQKNPTAFYLCASTQLTAGNTIYFGEGSWLTVV.

This chain links TRBV19 with TRBJ1-2, with D perhaps TRBD1 (6 bases). CDR1 LNHDA and CDR2 SQIVND come from the germline V gene (reference sequence). With 7 bases removed from V and 8 bases from J, the gap between germline ends came to 23 bases. This CDR3 is 15 amino acids long. CDR3 DNA: TGTGCCAGTACCAGGGGCAAGGGAGCCTCGGGAGGCTACACCTTC. Amino acids: CASTRGKGASGGYTF.

This chain uses TRBV25-1 with TRBJ2-5; 12 nucleotides match TRBD2. V was pared by 2 bases and J by 4 bases, with 8 bases of the junction left unmatched. Looked up from germline, CDR1 is MGHDK and CDR2 is SYGVNS. CDR3 length: 17 residues. CDR3 in amino acids: CASSEASGGENVETQYF. For the CDR3, the DNA is TGTGCCAGCAGTGAAGCTAGCGGGGGGGAGAACGTAGAGACCCAGTACTTC. Complete variable domain (other parts from reference TRBV25-1 and TRBJ2-5): EADIYQTPRYLVIGTGKKITLECSQTMGHDKMYWYQQDPGMELHLIHYSYGVNSTEKGDLSSESTVSRIRTEHFPLTLESARPSHTSQYLCASSEASGGENVETQYFGPGTRLLVL.

The rearrangement joins TRBV29-1 to TRBJ1-4; maybe TRBD1 (6 bases). The CDR3 loop spans 11 amino acids. Germline V gene lookup returns CDR1 SQVTM and CDR2 ANQGSEA. V dropped 7 bases and J dropped 11 bases, with 14 bases sitting between them. CDR3 in amino acids: CSATEGDKLFF. The CDR3 coding sequence is TGCAGCGCTACCGAGGGGGACAAACTGTTTTTT. Full variable domain (outside the CDR3, taken from reference TRBV29-1 and TRBJ1-4): SAVISQKPSRDICQRGTSLTIQCQVDSQVTMMFWYRQQPGQSLTLIATANQGSEATYESGFVIDKFPISRPNLTFSTLTVSNMSPEDSSIYLCSATEGDKLFFGSGTQLSVL.

The chain is built from TRBV6-2 or TRBV6-3 and TRBJ2-2, with TRBD2 matching over 7 bases. J lost 6 bases, V lost 5 bases, and 12 bases had no gene match. The length of the CDR3 is 16 residues. CDR1 and CDR2 (germline): MNHEY, SVGEGT. The CDR3 coding sequence is TGTGCCAGCAGTGACTACGCTAGTGGGGGGGCCGGGGAGCTGTTTTTT. This translates into CASSDYASGGAGELFF.

This clone occurred a few times. The chain uses TRBV6-5 and TRBJ2-1, with TRBD1 matching 8 bases. The ends lost 5 bases at V and 7 bases at J; junction bases unmatched: 10. In germline, CDR1 is MNHEY, CDR2 SVGAGI. This CDR3 comprises 15 residues. This CDR3 is CASSIQVGQGNEQFF. DNA for the CDR3: TGTGCCAGCAGTATACAAGTAGGACAGGGAAATGAGCAGTTCTTC.

The chain combines TRBV7-2 with TRBJ2-2; 12 nucleotides match TRBD2. The CDR3 is made up of 15 amino acids. The V segment lost 3 bases and the J segment 6 bases; nucleotides outside the gene matches: 2. Germline V gives CDR1 SGHTA, CDR2 FQGNSA. DNA of the CDR3: TGTGCCAGCAGCTTGGGGACTAGCGGGTCCGGGGAGCTGTTTTTT. It translates to CASSLGTSGSGELFF.

The V gene is TRBV18, the J gene TRBJ2-7, with 10 bases matching TRBD2. The CDR3 contains 17 residues. V lost 1 base and J lost 3; bases outside the gene matches: 9. CDR1 is KGHSH, CDR2 LQKENI, per germline. CDR3 DNA sequence: TGTGCCAGCTCACCACGGCCAGTACTAGCGGGGTTCTACGAGCAGTACTTC. It encodes CASSPRPVLAGFYEQYF.

This rearrangement joins TRBV11-2 to TRBJ1-1, with TRBD1 as a possible D gene (6 bases). Germline CDR1 is SGHAT and CDR2 is FQNNGV. There are 12 residues in the CDR3. V shed 5 bases and J shed 7 bases, with 11 bases lying between them. DNA for the CDR3: TGTGCCAGCAGCCGTGACAGGAGTGAAGCTTTCTTT. Translation: CASSRDRSEAFF.

This chain uses TRBV29-1 with TRBJ2-5; D uncertain. CDR1 and CDR2 from the germline V gene are SQVTM and ANQGSEA. There are 10 residues in the CDR3. Trimming left V 6 bases short and J 7 bases short, with 9 bases between. CDR3 in amino acids: CSVSDGTQYF. CDR3 in DNA: TGCAGCGTCAGTGATGGGACCCAGTACTTC.

J is TRBJ1-3 and V is TRBV11-2, with D perhaps matching TRBD1 (6 bases). Germline lookup yields CDR1 SGHAT and CDR2 FQNNGV. Trimming cost V 1 base and J 4 bases, with 11 bases left between them. The CDR3 consists of 15 residues. The DNA of the CDR3 is TGTGCCAGCAGCTTAGCGAGGGGGAGAGGAAACACCATATATTTT. Translation gives CASSLARGRGNTIYF. The whole variable domain, filled in from reference TRBV11-2 and TRBJ1-3, reads EAGVAQSPRYKIIEKRQSVAFWCNPISGHATLYWYQQILGQGPKLLIQFQNNGVVDDSQLPKDRFSAERLKGVDSTLKIQPAKLEDSAVYLCASSLARGRGNTIYFGEGSWLTVV.